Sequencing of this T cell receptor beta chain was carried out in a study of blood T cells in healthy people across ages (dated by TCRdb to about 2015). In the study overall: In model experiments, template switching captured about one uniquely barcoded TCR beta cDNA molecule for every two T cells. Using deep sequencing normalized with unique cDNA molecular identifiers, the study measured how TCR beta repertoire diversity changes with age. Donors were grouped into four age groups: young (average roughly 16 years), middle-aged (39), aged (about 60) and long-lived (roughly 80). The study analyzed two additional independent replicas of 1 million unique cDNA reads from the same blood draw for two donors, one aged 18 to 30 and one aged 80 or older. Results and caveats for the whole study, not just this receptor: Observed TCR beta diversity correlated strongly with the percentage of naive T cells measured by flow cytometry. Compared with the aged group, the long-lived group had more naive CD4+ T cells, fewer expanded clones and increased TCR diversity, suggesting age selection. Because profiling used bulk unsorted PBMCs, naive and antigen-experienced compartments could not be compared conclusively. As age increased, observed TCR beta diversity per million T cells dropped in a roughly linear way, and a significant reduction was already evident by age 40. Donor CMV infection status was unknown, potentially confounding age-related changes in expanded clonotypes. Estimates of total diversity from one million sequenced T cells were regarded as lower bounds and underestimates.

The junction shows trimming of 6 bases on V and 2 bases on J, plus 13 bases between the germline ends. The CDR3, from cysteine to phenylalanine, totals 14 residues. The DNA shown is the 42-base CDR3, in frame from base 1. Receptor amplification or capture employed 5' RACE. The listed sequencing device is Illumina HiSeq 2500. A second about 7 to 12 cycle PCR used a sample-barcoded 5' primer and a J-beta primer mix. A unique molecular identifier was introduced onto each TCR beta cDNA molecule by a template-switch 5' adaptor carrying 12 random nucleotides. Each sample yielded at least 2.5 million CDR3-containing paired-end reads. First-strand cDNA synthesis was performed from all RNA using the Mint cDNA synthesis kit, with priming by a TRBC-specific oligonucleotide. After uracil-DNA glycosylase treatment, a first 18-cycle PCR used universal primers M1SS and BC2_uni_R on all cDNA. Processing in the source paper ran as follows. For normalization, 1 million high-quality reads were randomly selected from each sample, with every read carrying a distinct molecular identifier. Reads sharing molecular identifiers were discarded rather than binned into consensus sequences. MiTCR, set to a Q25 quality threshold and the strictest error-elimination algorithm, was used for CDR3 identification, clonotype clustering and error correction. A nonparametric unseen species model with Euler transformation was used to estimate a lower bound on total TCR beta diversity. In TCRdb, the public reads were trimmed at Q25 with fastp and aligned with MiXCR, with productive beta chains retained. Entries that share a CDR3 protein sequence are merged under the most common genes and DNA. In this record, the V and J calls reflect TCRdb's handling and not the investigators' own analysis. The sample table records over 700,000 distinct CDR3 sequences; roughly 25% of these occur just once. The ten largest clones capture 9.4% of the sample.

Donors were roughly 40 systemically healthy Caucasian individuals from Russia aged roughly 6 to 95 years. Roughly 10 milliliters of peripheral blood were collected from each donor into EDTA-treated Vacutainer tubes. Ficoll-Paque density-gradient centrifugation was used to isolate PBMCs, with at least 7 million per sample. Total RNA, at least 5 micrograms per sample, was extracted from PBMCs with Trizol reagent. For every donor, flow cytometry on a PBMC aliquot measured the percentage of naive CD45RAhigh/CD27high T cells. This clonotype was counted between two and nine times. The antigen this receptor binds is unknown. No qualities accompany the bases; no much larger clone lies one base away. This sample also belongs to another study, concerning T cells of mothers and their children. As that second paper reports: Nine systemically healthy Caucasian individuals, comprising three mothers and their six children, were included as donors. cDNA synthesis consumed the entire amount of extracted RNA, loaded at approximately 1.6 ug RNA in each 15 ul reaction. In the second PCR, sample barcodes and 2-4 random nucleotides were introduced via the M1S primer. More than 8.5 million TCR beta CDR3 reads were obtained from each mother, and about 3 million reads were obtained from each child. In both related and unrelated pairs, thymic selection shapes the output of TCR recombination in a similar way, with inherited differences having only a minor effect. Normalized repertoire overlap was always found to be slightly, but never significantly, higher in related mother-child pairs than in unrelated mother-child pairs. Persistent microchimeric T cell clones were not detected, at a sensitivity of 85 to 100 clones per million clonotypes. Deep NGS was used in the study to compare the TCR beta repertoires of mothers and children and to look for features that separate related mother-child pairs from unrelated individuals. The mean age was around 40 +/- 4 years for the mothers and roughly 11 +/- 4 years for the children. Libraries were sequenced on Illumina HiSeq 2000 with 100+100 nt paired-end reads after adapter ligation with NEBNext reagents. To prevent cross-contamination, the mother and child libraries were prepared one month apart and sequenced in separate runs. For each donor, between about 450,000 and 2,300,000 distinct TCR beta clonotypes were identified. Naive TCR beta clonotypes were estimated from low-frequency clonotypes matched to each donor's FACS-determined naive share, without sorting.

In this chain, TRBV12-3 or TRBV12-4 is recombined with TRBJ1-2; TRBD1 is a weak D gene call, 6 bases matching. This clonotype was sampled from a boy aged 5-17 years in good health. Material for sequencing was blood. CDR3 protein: CASSFKDSNYGYTF. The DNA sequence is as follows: TGTGCCAGCAGCTTTAAGGACAGCAACTATGGCTACACCTTC.